These T cell receptor beta chains were read from a single sample in a study of blood T cell repertoires in COVID-19. Only in-frame clones appear in the TCRdb table, and some are missing; sequencing was by immunoSEQ multiplex PCR. Of about 270,000 clones in the sample, just over 90% were seen once. The specimen sequenced was PBMCs or T cells enriched from blood (not recorded which). All receptors come from a woman aged 40-49 years with acute COVID-19. CDR3s include the opening cysteine and the closing phenylalanine or tryptophan. D genes are given only for firm matches. Not every row has a clone size; where given, it reads once, few, many or a size class.

D	J	size	V	DNA	CDR3
.	TRBJ2-3	.	TRBV30	TGTGCCTGGAGTGGGTTGCAGAACACAGATACGCAGTATTTT	CAWSGLQNTDTQYF
TRBD2	TRBJ2-1	.	TRBV9	TGTGCCAGCAGCGTAGCGGGGGGGAACAATGAGCAGTTCTTC	CASSVAGGNNEQFF
TRBD1	TRBJ2-7	.	TRBV6-5	TGTGCCAGCAGCGACCTCGAGACAGGGTACGAGCAGTACTTC	CASSDLETGYEQYF
TRBD2	TRBJ2-1	.	TRBV27	TGTGCCAGCAGTCATCTAGCGGGGGGGGGCAATGAGCAGTTCTTC	CASSHLAGGGNEQFF
TRBD1	TRBJ1-3	.	TRBV4-1	TGCGCCAGCAGCCAAGGGACAGGCTCTGGAAACACCATATATTTT	CASSQGTGSGNTIYF
TRBD1	TRBJ2-1	once	TRBV2	TGTGCCGTACAGGGGAGTGAGCAGTTCTTC	CAVQGSEQFF
TRBD1	TRBJ1-1	.	TRBV3-1/TRBV3-2	TGTGCCAGCAGCCGAGGACAGGGGTTTGAAGCTTTCTTT	CASSRGQGFEAFF
.	TRBJ1-1	.	TRBV4-2	TGTGCCAGCAGCCCGCGGCCGGTGGGGCTGAACACTGAAGCTTTCTTT	CASSPRPVGLNTEAFF
.	TRBJ1-5	.	TRBV28	TGTGCCAGCAGTACGAGGAGACCGAATCAGCCCCAGCATTTT	CASSTRRPNQPQHF
TRBD1	TRBJ1-2	.	TRBV7-2	TGTGCCAGCAGCCCTGGGACAGGGGGGAACTATGGCTACACCTTC	CASSPGTGGNYGYTF
.	TRBJ1-1	.	TRBV6-4	TGTGCCAGCGAGGGGGGGGGCGACGGCACTGAAGCTTTCTTT	CASEGGGDGTEAFF
.	TRBJ1-4	.	TRBV19	TGTGCCAGTAGTTATTACGGGGAGCGGGGTGAAAAACTGTTTTTT	CASSYYGERGEKLFF
TRBD2	TRBJ2-1	.	TRBV6-1	TGTGCCAGCAGTGAGGCGGGAGCCCCATCCAATGAGCAGTTCTTC	CASSEAGAPSNEQFF
.	TRBJ1-1	.	TRBV7-2	TGTGCCAGCAGCTCCAGCGGGGGGGACACTGAAGCTTTCTTT	CASSSSGGDTEAFF
.	TRBJ2-1	.	TRBV10-3	TGTGCCATCAGTGAGTCGACGGGATATAGCTATGAGCAGTTCTTC	CAISESTGYSYEQFF
.	TRBJ2-1	once	TRBV21-1	TGTGCCAGCATCCTAGCGGGAGCCTACAATGAGCAGTTCTTC	CASILAGAYNEQFF
TRBD1	TRBJ2-7	.	TRBV27	TGTGCCAGCAGGCCTCCGGGACAGGGAAAGGGCGAGCAGTACTTC	CASRPPGQGKGEQYF
.	TRBJ1-2	.	TRBV6-5	TGTGCCAGCAATAAGTGGGAGGGGGATGGCTACACCTTC	CASNKWEGDGYTF
TRBD1	TRBJ2-7	.	TRBV28	TGTGCCAGCAGTTTCGAGACAGGGGCCGACGAGCAGTACTTC	CASSFETGADEQYF
TRBD1	TRBJ1-1	.	TRBV24-1	TGTGCCACCAGTGCAAAATCCGGGACAGGAGCTTTCTTT	CATSAKSGTGAFF
.	TRBJ1-4	.	TRBV4-1	TGCGCCAGCAGCCAAGACGGGACATCTAATGAAAAACTGTTTTTT	CASSQDGTSNEKLFF
TRBD1	TRBJ1-2	once	TRBV7-2	TGTGCCAGCAGCTTATCCCGCGACAGGGGGAGAGGGGGCTACACCTTC	CASSLSRDRGRGGYTF
.	TRBJ2-5	.	TRBV19	TGTGCCAGTAGTATCCGGGGCCGGGGGGAGACCCAGTACTTC	CASSIRGRGETQYF
.	TRBJ2-7	.	TRBV7-2	TGTGCCAGCAGCCAGGTGTGGGGGGACTACGAGCAGTACTTC	CASSQVWGDYEQYF
.	TRBJ2-7	.	TRBV7-2	TGTGCCAGCAGCTTAGCCGTAAACTACGAGCAGTACTTC	CASSLAVNYEQYF
TRBD1	TRBJ1-4	.	TRBV6-5	TGTGCCAGCAGTCCGCCAGGGGGCGGCCGGGAAAAACTGTTTTTT	CASSPPGGGREKLFF
TRBD1	TRBJ1-2	.	TRBV7-2	TGTGCCAGCAGCTTAGGGGAAAGGACAGGGGTCGGCTACACCTTC	CASSLGERTGVGYTF
.	TRBJ1-5	.	TRBV19	TGTGCCAGTAGACTGTCGGGGAATCACAATCAGCCCCAGCATTTT	CASRLSGNHNQPQHF
.	TRBJ2-2	.	TRBV27	TGTGCCAGCCGAACAGTATTCACCGGGGAGCTGTTTTTT	CASRTVFTGELFF
.	TRBJ2-5	.	TRBV6-5	TGTGCCAGCGCTGGGCCCACAGAGACCCAGTACTTC	CASAGPTETQYF
TRBD1	TRBJ2-1	.	TRBV6-5	TGTGCCAGCAGTAGGGGACAGGGGGCGCGAGGTGAGCAGTTCTTC	CASSRGQGARGEQFF
.	TRBJ2-5	.	TRBV4-1	TGCGCCAGCAGCCAAGAGGGCCGGGAGACCCAGTACTTC	CASSQEGRETQYF
.	TRBJ1-2	.	TRBV19	TGTGCCAGTAGTATGGAGGGCACTAGAAGCTATGGCTACACCTTC	CASSMEGTRSYGYTF
TRBD2	TRBJ2-7	few	TRBV7-2	TGTGCCAGCAGCTTAACCTCGGCGGGGGTTACCTACGAGCAGTACTTC	CASSLTSAGVTYEQYF
.	TRBJ1-5	once	TRBV30	TGTGCCTGGGGGAGATGGGGGGGAAATCAGCCCCAGCATTTT	CAWGRWGGNQPQHF
TRBD1	TRBJ1-5	.	TRBV24-1	TGTGCCACCAGTGATTCAAGGACAGGGGGAATTAGCAATCAGCCCCAGCATTTT	CATSDSRTGGISNQPQHF
.	TRBJ2-2	once	TRBV5-6	TGTGCCAGCAGCTTGAATCCGGGACAACTACCGAACACCGGGGAGCTGTTTTTT	CASSLNPGQLPNTGELFF
.	TRBJ2-1	.	TRBV7-2	TGTGCCAGCAGTTCTAGCAGTCGGCCCCATGAGCAGTTCTTC	CASSSSSRPHEQFF
TRBD1	TRBJ1-3	once	TRBV18	TGTGCCAGCTCACCACTGCCGACAGGGAGCTCTGGAAACACCATATATTTT	CASSPLPTGSSGNTIYF